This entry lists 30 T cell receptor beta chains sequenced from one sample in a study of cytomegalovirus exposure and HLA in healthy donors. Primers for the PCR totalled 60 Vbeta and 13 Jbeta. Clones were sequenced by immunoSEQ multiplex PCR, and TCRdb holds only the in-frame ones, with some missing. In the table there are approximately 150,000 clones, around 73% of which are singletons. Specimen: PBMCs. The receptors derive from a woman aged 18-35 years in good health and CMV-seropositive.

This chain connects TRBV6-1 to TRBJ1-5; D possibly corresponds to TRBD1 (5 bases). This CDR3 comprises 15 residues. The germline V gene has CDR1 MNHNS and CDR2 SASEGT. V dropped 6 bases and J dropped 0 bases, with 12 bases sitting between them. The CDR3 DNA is TGTGCCAGCAGCGCGGGACCGAATAGCAATCAGCCCCAGCATTTT. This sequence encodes CASSAGPNSNQPQHF.

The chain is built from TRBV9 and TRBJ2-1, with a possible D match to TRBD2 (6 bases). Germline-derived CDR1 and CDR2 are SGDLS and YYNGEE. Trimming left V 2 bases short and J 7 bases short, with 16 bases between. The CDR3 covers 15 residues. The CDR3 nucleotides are TGTGCCAGCAGCGTTGGGCTAGCGAGTAATAATGAGCAGTTCTTC. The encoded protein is CASSVGLASNNEQFF.

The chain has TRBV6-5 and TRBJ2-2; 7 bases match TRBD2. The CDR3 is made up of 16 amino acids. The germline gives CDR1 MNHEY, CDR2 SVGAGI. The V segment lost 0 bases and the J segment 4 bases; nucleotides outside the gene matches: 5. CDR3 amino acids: CASSYSTGGATGELFF. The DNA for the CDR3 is TGTGCCAGCAGTTACTCTACGGGGGGTGCCACCGGGGAGCTGTTTTTT.

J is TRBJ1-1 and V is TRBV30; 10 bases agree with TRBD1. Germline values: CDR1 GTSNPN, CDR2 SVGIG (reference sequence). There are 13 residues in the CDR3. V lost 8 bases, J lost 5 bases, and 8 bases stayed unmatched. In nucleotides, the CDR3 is TGTGCCGGAGACAGGGGGCTAGGGACTGAAGCTTTCTTT. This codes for CAGDRGLGTEAFF.

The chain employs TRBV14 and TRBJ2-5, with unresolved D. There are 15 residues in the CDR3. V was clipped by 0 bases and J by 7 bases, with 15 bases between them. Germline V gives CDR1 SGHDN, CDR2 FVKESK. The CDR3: CASSQEVTYSGTQYF. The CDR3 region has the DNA TGTGCCAGCAGCCAAGAAGTGACATACTCAGGGACCCAGTACTTC. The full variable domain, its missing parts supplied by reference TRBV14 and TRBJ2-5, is EAGVTQFPSHSVIEKGQTVTLRCDPISGHDNLYWYRRVMGKEIKFLLHFVKESKQDESGMPNNRFLAERTGGTYSTLKVQPAELEDSGVYFCASSQEVTYSGTQYFGPGTRLLVL.

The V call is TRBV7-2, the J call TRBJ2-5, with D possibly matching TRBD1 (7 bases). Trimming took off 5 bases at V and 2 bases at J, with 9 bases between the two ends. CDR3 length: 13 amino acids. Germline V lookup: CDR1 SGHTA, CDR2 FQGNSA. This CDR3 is CASSAGQQETQYF. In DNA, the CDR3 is TGTGCCAGCAGCGCGGGACAGCAAGAGACCCAGTACTTC.

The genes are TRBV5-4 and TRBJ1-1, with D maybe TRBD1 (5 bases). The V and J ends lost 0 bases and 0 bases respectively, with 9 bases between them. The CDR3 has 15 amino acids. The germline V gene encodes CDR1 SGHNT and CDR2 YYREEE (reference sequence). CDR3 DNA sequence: TGTGCCAGCAGCTTGGGGGCAGGGATGAACACTGAAGCTTTCTTT. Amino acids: CASSLGAGMNTEAFF.

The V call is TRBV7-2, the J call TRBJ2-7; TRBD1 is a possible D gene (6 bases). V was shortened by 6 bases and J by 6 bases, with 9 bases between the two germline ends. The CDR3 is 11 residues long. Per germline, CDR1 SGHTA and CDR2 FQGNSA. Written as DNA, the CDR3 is TGTGCCAGCAGGGACAGCACCGAGCAGTACTTC. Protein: CASRDSTEQYF.

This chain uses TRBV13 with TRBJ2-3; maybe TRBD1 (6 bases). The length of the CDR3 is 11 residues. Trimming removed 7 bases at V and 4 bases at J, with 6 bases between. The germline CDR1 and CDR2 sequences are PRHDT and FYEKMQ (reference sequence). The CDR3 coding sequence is TGTGCCAGCACAGGGGCAGATACGCAGTATTTT. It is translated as CASTGADTQYF.

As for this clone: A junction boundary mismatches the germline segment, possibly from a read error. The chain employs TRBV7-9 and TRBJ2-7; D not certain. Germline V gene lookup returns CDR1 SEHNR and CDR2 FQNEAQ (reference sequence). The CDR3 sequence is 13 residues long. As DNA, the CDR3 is TGTTCCAGCAGCCTCTCCGTGTCCTACGAGCAGTACTTC. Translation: CSSSLSVSYEQYF.

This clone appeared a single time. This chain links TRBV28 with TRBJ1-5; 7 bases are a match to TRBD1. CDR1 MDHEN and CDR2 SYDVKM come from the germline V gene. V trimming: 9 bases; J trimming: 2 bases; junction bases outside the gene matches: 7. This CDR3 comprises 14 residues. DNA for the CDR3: TGTGCCAGTACGACAGGGCTCGGCAATCAGCCCCAGCATTTT. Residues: CASTTGLGNQPQHF.

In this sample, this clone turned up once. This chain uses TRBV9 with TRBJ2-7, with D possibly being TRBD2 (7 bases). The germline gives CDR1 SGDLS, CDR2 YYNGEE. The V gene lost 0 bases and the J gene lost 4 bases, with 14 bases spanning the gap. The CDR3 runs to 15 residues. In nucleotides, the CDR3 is TGTGCCAGCAGCGTAGGGGGGGGCACTCAATACGAGCAGTACTTC. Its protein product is CASSVGGGTQYEQYF.

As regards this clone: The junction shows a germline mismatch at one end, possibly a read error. The CDR3 sequence: CASGFTPGTYNEQFF. The CDR3 nucleotides read TGTGCCAGCGGCTTTACTCCGGGAACCTACAATGAGCAGTTCTTC. The chain joins TRBV5-4 to TRBJ2-1, with a tentative D call TRBD2 (5 bases). The CDR3 is 15 residues long. CDR1 SGHNT and CDR2 YYREEE come from the germline V gene (reference sequence).

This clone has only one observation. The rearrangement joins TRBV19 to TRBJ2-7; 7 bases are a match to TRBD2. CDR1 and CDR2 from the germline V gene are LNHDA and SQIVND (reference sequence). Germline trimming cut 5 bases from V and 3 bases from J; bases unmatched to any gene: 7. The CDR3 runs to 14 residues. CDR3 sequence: CASSAGTTHYEQYF. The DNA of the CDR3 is TGTGCCAGTAGTGCCGGGACTACCCACTACGAGCAGTACTTC. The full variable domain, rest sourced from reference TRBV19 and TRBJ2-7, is DGGITQSPKYLFRKEGQNVTLSCEQNLNHDAMYWYRQDPGQGLRLIYYSQIVNDFQKGDIAEGYSVSREKKESFPLTVTSAQKNPTAFYLCASSAGTTHYEQYFGPGTRLTVT.

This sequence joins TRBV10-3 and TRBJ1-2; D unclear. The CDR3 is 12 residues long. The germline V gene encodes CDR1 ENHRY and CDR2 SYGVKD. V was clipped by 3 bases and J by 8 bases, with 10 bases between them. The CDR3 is CAISEKGGGYTF. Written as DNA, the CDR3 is TGTGCCATCAGTGAAAAGGGAGGCGGCTACACCTTC.

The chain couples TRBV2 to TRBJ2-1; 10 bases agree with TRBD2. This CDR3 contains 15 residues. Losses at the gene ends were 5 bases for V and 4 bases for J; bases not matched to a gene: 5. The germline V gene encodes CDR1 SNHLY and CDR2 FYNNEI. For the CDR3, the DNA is TGTGCCAGCAGTCAGCGGGGGGGCAAGTACAATGAGCAGTTCTTC. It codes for CASSQRGGKYNEQFF.

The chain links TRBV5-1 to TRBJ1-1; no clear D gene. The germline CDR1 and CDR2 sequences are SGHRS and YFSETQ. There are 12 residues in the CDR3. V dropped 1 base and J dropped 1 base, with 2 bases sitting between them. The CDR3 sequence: CASSLQNTEAFF. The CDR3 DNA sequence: TGCGCCAGCAGCTTGCAGAACACTGAAGCTTTCTTT.

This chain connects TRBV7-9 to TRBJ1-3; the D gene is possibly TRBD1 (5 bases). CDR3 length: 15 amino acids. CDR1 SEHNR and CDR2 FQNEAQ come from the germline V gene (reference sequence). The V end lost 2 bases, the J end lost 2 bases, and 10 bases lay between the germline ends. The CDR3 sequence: CASSLSSGTGNTIYF. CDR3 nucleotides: TGTGCCAGCAGCTTATCCTCAGGGACTGGAAACACCATATATTTT.

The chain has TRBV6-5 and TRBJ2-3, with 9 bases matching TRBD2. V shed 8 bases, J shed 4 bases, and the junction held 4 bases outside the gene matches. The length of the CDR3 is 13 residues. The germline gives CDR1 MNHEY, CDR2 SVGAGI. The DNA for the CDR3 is TGTGCCAGCCTGGGCGGGGGGGCAGATACGCAGTATTTT. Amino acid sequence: CASLGGGADTQYF.

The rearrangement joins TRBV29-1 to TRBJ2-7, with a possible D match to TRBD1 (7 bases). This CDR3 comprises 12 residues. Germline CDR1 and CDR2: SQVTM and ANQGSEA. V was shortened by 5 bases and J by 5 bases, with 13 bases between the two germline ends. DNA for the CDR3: TGCAGCGTTTATGGCAGGGGGGACGAGCAGTACTTC. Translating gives CSVYGRGDEQYF.

The CDR3 coding sequence is TGTGCCAGCAGCCCCGAAGCGAACGGTAACACCGGGGAGCTGTTTTTT. This encodes CASSPEANGNTGELFF. V and J are TRBV4-2 and TRBJ2-2; the D is unclear. CDR3 size: 16 residues. V shed 4 bases and J shed 2 bases, with 14 bases lying between them. The V gene's germline CDR1 is LGHNA and CDR2 YNFKEQ.

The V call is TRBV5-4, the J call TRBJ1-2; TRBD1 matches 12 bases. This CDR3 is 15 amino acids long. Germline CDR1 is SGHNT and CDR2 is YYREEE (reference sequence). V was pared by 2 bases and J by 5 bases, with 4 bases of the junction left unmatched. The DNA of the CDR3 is TGTGCCAGCAGCTTTGGGACAGGGGGCGGGTATGGCTACACCTTC. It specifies CASSFGTGGGYGYTF.

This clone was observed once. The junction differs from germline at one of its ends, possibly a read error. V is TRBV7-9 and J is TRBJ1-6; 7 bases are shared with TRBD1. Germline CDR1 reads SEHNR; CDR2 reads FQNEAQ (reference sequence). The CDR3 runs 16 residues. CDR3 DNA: TGTTCCAGCAGCGTCCTCGCCGGGACAGCTAATTCACCCCTCCACTTT. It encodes CSSSVLAGTANSPLHF.

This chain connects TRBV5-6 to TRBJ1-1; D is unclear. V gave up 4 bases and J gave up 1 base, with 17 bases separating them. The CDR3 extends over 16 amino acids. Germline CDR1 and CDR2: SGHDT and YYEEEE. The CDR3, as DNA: TGTGCCAGCAGCCCGGCCGGGTATATCGGGAACACTGAAGCTTTCTTT. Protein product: CASSPAGYIGNTEAFF.

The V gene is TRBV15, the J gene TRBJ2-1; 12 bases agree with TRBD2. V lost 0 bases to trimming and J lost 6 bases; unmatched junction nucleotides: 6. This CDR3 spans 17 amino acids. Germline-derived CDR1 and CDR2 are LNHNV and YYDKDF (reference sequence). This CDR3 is CATSRDLAGGQGNEQFF. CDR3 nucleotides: TGTGCCACCAGCAGAGATCTAGCGGGGGGGCAGGGCAATGAGCAGTTCTTC.

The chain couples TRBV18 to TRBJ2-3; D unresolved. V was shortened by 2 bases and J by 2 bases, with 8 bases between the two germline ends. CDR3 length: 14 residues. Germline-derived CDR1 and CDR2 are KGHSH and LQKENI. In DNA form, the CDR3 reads TGTGCCAGCTCACCAGGGCAGGCCACAGATACGCAGTATTTT. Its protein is CASSPGQATDTQYF.

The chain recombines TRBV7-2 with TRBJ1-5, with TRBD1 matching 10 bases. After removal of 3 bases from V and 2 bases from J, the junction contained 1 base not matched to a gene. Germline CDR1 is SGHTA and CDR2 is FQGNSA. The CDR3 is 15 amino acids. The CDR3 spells CASSFDRGRNQPQHF. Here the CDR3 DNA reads TGTGCCAGCAGCTTCGACAGGGGGCGCAATCAGCCCCAGCATTTT.

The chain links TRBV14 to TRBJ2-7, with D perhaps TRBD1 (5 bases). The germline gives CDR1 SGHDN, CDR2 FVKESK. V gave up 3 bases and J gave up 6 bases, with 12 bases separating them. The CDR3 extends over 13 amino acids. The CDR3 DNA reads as TGTGCCAGCAGCCAGTACAGGTCCGGCGAGCAGTACTTC. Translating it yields CASSQYRSGEQYF.

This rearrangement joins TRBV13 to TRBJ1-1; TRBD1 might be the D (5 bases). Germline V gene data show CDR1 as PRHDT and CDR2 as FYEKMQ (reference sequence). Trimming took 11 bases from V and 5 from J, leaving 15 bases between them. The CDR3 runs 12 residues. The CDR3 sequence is CAGGRGETEAFF. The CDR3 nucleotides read TGTGCCGGCGGGAGGGGTGAAACTGAAGCTTTCTTT.

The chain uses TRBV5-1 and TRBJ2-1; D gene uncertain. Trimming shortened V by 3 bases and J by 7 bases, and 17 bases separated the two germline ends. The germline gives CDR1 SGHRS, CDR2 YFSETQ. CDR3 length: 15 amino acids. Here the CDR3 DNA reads TGCGCCAGCAGCTCCGAGCCCCAGGTGGCGAATGAGCAGTTCTTC. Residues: CASSSEPQVANEQFF.